The 20 T cell receptor beta chains below come from one sample, sequenced in a study of blood T cell repertoires in COVID-19. Repertoires were generated with immunoSEQ multiplex PCR, while TCRdb's copy carries only in-frame clones and drops some. The sample shows around 300,000 clones, roughly 89% of them seen only once. Material: peripheral blood. The source of these receptors is a woman aged 30 to 39 with active or convalescent COVID-19.

The chain links TRBV5-8 to TRBJ1-3, with D possibly matching TRBD1 (5 bases). The CDR3 is 15 residues long. Germline CDR1 SGHTS, CDR2 YDEGEE. The V end lost 0 bases, the J end lost 0 bases, and 7 bases lay between the germline ends. The CDR3 region is CASSLGQLSGNTIYF. The CDR3 coding sequence is TGTGCCAGCAGCTTGGGACAGCTCTCTGGAAACACCATATATTTT.

This chain links TRBV5-1 with TRBJ1-5; TRBD1 matches at 9 bases. In germline, CDR1 is SGHRS, CDR2 YFSETQ. The CDR3 consists of 15 residues. The V and J ends lost 2 bases and 6 bases, in that order; junction bases with no gene match: 6. The CDR3 is CASSLGTGNGQPQHF. For the CDR3, the DNA is TGCGCCAGCAGCTTAGGGACAGGGAACGGTCAGCCCCAGCATTTT.

This clone was picked up a small number of times. V usage is TRBV30 and J usage is TRBJ2-1; 13 bases line up with TRBD2. The CDR3 loop spans 14 amino acids. V lost 6 bases and J lost 7; bases outside the gene matches: 6. CDR1 is GTSNPN and CDR2 is SVGIG in the germline V gene (reference sequence). CDR3 DNA: TGTGCCTGCCCCCAGGGACTAGCGGGGAATGAGCAGTTCTTC. Encoded protein: CACPQGLAGNEQFF.

The V gene is TRBV19, the J gene TRBJ1-4; TRBD1 might be the D (6 bases). The germline gives CDR1 LNHDA, CDR2 SQIVND (reference sequence). The CDR3 contains 12 residues. V lost 4 bases, J lost 8 bases, and 8 bases lay in between. The CDR3 here is CASSTDREKLFF. The CDR3 DNA reads as TGTGCCAGTAGTACCGACAGGGAAAAACTGTTTTTT.

The V call is TRBV6-6, the J call TRBJ1-2; 9 positions match TRBD1. Trimming removed 6 bases from V and 2 bases from J; junction bases left unmatched: 4. Germline lookup yields CDR1 MNHNY and CDR2 SVGAGI (reference sequence). The CDR3 contains 14 residues. As DNA, the CDR3 is TGTGCCAGCAGACCAACAGGGGGCAACTATGGCTACACCTTC. Encoded protein: CASRPTGGNYGYTF.

The J gene is TRBJ1-2, the V gene TRBV7-2; D is perhaps TRBD1 (6 bases). The CDR3 loop spans 14 amino acids. The germline V and J ends were trimmed by 4 bases and 3 bases, with 12 bases remaining between them. Looked up from germline, CDR1 is SGHTA and CDR2 is FQGNSA. CDR3 residues: CASSSLRTDYGYTF. The CDR3 DNA reads TGTGCCAGCAGCTCCCTTCGGACAGACTATGGCTACACCTTC.

V usage is TRBV5-1 and J usage is TRBJ1-3; D gene uncertain. Trimming took 0 bases from V and 0 from J, leaving 10 bases between them. Germline V lookup: CDR1 SGHRS, CDR2 YFSETQ. This CDR3 comprises 16 residues. Here the CDR3 reads CASSLGAISSGNTIYF. The CDR3 coding sequence is TGCGCCAGCAGCTTGGGAGCAATTAGCTCTGGAAACACCATATATTTT.

The chain links TRBV5-1 to TRBJ2-2; a possible D gene is TRBD2 (7 bases). The germline V and J ends were trimmed by 4 bases and 7 bases, with 23 bases remaining between them. Germline V gives CDR1 SGHRS, CDR2 YFSETQ. The CDR3 length is 17 residues. The CDR3 loop reads CASSTLSPGGPGGELFF. CDR3 in DNA: TGCGCCAGCAGCACCCTAAGCCCGGGGGGCCCGGGCGGGGAGCTGTTTTTT.

This clone came up once. The rearrangement uses TRBV5-5 and TRBJ2-7; tentatively, D is TRBD2 (7 bases). V shed 6 bases and J shed 7 bases, with 17 bases lying between them. The germline gives CDR1 SGHKS, CDR2 YYEKEE (reference sequence). The CDR3 has 13 residues. Written as DNA, the CDR3 is TGTGCCAGCACCCTGAGGGGGGGCGGGGAGCAGTACTTC. Encoded protein: CASTLRGGGEQYF.

This clone was counted only a few times. The CDR3 DNA follows: TGTGCCAGCAGCCCCCGGCTGGGACAGGCTGAAAAACTGTTTTTT. Translation gives CASSPRLGQAEKLFF. V is TRBV7-9 and J is TRBJ1-4, with 8 nucleotides matching TRBD1. V dropped 5 bases and J dropped 7; count of bases not matched to a gene: 9. Germline V gene data show CDR1 as SEHNR and CDR2 as FQNEAQ (reference sequence). The CDR3 loop spans 15 amino acids.

This clone has just one count. The chain carries TRBV7-8 and TRBJ2-2, with 13 bases aligning to TRBD2. The length of the CDR3 is 20 residues. V shed 5 bases and J 3 bases; nucleotides not matched to a gene: 15. CDR1 SGHVS and CDR2 FQNEAQ come from the germline V gene. CDR3 sequence (DNA): TGTGCCAGCAGCCTTCTTACCGTTCTACTAGCGGGGGGGCACACCGGGGAGCTGTTTTTT. Its protein is CASSLLTVLLAGGHTGELFF.

There are a few counts of this clone. The V gene is TRBV24-1, the J gene TRBJ2-1; D possibly corresponds to TRBD2 (5 bases). Trimming removed 2 bases at V and 8 bases at J, with 21 bases between. The CDR3 sequence is 17 residues long. CDR1 is KGHDR, CDR2 SFDVKD, per germline. The DNA of the CDR3 is TGTGCCACCAGTGATTCGGACTGGAATAACGTTGGCGATGAGCAGTTCTTC. Translating gives CATSDSDWNNVGDEQFF.

The chain is built from TRBV9 and TRBJ1-4; a weak D match, TRBD1 (6 bases). V was trimmed by 5 bases and J by 7 bases, leaving 15 bases between them. This CDR3 comprises 14 residues. Germline values: CDR1 SGDLS, CDR2 YYNGEE. The CDR3 DNA sequence: TGTGCCAGCAGTAGCCAGGGGTCTGGTGAAAAACTGTTTTTT. Protein product: CASSSQGSGEKLFF.

The chain employs TRBV28 and TRBJ2-7, with D tentatively TRBD2 (6 bases). Germline V gene sequence: CDR1 MDHEN, CDR2 SYDVKM. CDR3 size: 17 residues. V was pared by 8 bases and J by 6 bases, with 29 bases between. CDR3 sequence: CASALPTAGQRGSEQYF. CDR3 coding DNA: TGTGCCAGCGCCCTTCCCACCGCGGGGCAAAGGGGATCCGAGCAGTACTTC.

The chain links TRBV11-2 to TRBJ1-6, with TRBD1 matching 8 bases. Germline lookup yields CDR1 SGHAT and CDR2 FQNNGV. CDR3 length equals 16 residues. The J segment lost 6 bases and the V segment lost 5 bases, leaving 9 bases of the junction unmatched. As DNA, the CDR3 is TGTGCCAGCAGCGCCGTCACAGGGGGAGGTAATTCACCCCTCCACTTT. It translates to CASSAVTGGGNSPLHF.

The V and J genes are TRBV6-5 and TRBJ1-5; 7 bases align to TRBD1. V shed 6 bases, J shed 4 bases, and the junction held 3 bases outside the gene matches. This CDR3 is 13 amino acids long. Germline V gene sequence: CDR1 MNHEY, CDR2 SVGAGI. The CDR3 spells CASSLDRNQPQHF. The CDR3 region has the DNA TGTGCCAGCAGCCTGGACAGGAATCAGCCCCAGCATTTT.

The rearrangement joins TRBV3-1 (or the pseudogene TRBV3-2) to TRBJ2-1; D is unclear. The CDR3 runs to 13 residues. Per germline, CDR1 LGHDT and CDR2 YNNKEL (reference sequence). Deletions cut 0 bases from V and 9 bases from J, with 9 bases between. The CDR3 DNA sequence: TGTGCCAGCAGCCAAGAAACGCGCTTTGAGCAGTTCTTC. Protein product: CASSQETRFEQFF.

This rearrangement joins TRBV2 to TRBJ2-3; D gene uncertain. V dropped 0 bases and J dropped 0 bases, with 13 bases sitting between them. Germline assignment: CDR1 SNHLY and CDR2 FYNNEI. This CDR3 contains 17 residues. This chain's CDR3 is CASSEALGFTSTDTQYF. The CDR3 DNA sequence: TGTGCCAGCAGTGAAGCGCTAGGCTTTACTAGCACAGATACGCAGTATTTT. Looking up the rest from reference TRBV2 and TRBJ2-3 gives the full variable domain: EPEVTQTPSHQVTQMGQEVILRCVPISNHLYFYWYRQILGQKVEFLVSFYNNEISEKSEIFDDQFSVERPDGSNFTLKIRSTKLEDSAMYFCASSEALGFTSTDTQYFGPGTRLTVL.

The rearrangement joins TRBV10-3 to TRBJ2-3; possible D gene TRBD1, 6 bases. From germline, CDR1 is ENHRY and CDR2 SYGVKD. CDR3 length equals 15 residues. Trimming stripped 6 bases from V and 0 bases from J, with 13 bases between. The CDR3 nucleotides are TGTGCCATCAGGGGCCAGGGGTCCAGCACAGATACGCAGTATTTT. Protein: CAIRGQGSSTDTQYF.

V usage is TRBV4-3 and J usage is TRBJ1-4; 9 nucleotides line up with TRBD1. CDR3 length: 16 residues. V trimming: 4 bases; J trimming: 7 bases; junction bases outside the gene matches: 10. CDR1 and CDR2 from the germline V gene are LGHNA and YSLEER. The CDR3 coding sequence is TGCGCCAGCAGCCTAAACCCAACAGGGGGCGGTGAAAAACTGTTTTTT. Translation gives CASSLNPTGGGEKLFF.